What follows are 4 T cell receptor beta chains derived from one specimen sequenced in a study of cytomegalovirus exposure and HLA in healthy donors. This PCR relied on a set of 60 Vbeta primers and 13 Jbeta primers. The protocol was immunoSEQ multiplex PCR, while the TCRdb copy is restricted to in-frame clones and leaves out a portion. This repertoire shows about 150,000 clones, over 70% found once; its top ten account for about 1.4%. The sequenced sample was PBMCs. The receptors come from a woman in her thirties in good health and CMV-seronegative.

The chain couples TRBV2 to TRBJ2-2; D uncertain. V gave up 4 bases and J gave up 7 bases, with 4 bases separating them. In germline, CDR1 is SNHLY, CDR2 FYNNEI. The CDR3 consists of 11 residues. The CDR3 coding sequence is TGTGCCAGCAGTGCTAGCGGGGAGCTGTTTTTT. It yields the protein CASSASGELFF. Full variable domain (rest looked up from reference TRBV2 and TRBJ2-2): EPEVTQTPSHQVTQMGQEVILRCVPISNHLYFYWYRQILGQKVEFLVSFYNNEISEKSEIFDDQFSVERPDGSNFTLKIRSTKLEDSAMYFCASSASGELFFGEGSRLTVL.

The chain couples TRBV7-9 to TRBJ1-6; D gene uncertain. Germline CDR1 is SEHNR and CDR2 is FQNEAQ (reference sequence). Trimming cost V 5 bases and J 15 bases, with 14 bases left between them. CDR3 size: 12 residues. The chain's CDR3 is CASSGYQAGLHF. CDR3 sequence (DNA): TGTGCCAGCAGCGGATACCAGGCGGGCCTCCACTTT.

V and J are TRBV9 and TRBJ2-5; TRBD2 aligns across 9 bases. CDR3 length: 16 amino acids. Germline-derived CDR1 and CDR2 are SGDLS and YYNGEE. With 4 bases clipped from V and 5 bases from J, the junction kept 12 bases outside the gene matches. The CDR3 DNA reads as TGTGCCAGCAGCCCCACAAGCGGGGGGCCTTGGGAGACCCAGTACTTC. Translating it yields CASSPTSGGPWETQYF.

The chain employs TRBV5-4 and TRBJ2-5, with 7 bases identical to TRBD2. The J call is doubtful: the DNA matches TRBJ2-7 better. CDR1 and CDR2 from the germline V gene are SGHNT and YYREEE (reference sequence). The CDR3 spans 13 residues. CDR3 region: CASSSAGGYEQYF. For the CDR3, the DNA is TGTGCCAGCAGCTCGGCCGGGGGGTACGAGCAGTACTTC.